The present TCR beta chain was sequenced within a study of identifying expanded T cells in peripheral blood (dated by TCRdb to the late 2010s). Study-level background: Technical replicates were generated by sequencing separate aliquots of the same genomic DNA pool, with four replicates compared pairwise. General study outcomes and caveats: The binomial model flagged approximately 1.2 differentially abundant clones between technical replicates, compared with about 17 over about 2 weeks and 18 to 20 over roughly 4 weeks. The authors expected biological variance in healthy repertoires might increase further over much longer intervals such as months to years. Across all healthy-donor time intervals, the beta-binomial model significantly cut both the number of clones called differentially abundant and the false-positive rate. For all healthy donors, the variance in clone template counts between roughly 2-week samples rose significantly as total template count increased.

In its sample, this clone was seen once. The specificity of this receptor is unknown. Base qualities are not at hand, and no much larger clone is one base apart. CDR1 and CDR2 are read off the germline V gene as MGHRA and YSYEKL. Taken from cysteine to phenylalanine, the CDR3 has 16 residues. The retained sequence is limited to the CDR3, 48 bases, with the frame set at the first base. Clipping removes 3 bases from V and 4 bases from J, with 2 as the unmatched junction base count. No immune events such as infections were documented for the healthy donors during the collection period. To calibrate time-dependent variance in a beta-binomial model of T-cell clone differential abundance, blood repertoires from healthy donors were used as a training cohort. The training cohort comprised approximately 10 healthy donors, 3 female and 7 male. On average the donors were 43 years old, and their ages spanned roughly 25 to 70 years. Whole blood was collected from each healthy donor at three time points spaced approximately 2 weeks apart and obtained from a commercial supplier. Genomic DNA was extracted from unsorted whole blood for immunosequencing.

The immunoSEQ Assay, which uses bias-controlled multiplex PCR amplification of genomic DNA, was used to profile TCRbeta CDR3 regions. Per the original workflow: The absolute abundance of each unique TCRbeta CDR3 region was quantified after sequences were collapsed and filtered. Differential abundance was tested with a binomial (Fisher-equivalent) model and with a beta-binomial model adding time-dependent variance fitted from healthy donors. Any clone with fewer than 5 combined templates was excluded, and a clone was called differentially abundant if its Benjamini-Hochberg FDR was below 0.01. In the beta-binomial model, variance was expressed as a function of the total template count across the two samples, in the form v = (b*log(k)+a)^2. TCRdb re-hosts the immuneACCESS table, in-frame sequences only. Its copies lack some clones; in the studies checked, an unresolved V gene accounts for under half of them, and the cause for the rest is not known. V and J calls and clone size are as listed in that table; D and trimming were resolved from the DNA. The sample table lists over 100,000 clones, less than 90% of them with a count of one. The ten largest clones represent 7.5% to 10% of the sample.

Sequencing used blood. The sequence derives from a person aged 18 to 75 in good health. Rearrangement joined TRBV4-1 to TRBJ2-3; TRBD2 aligns with 15 central bases. In nucleotides, the sequence is TGCGCCAGCAGCCAGGGACTAGCGGGGGGCTCAGATACGCAGTATTTT. Its protein product is CASSQGLAGGSDTQYF.